Below, 30 T cell receptor beta chains from the same sample are listed, as sequenced in a study of blood T cell repertoires in COVID-19. Sequencing used immunoSEQ multiplex PCR; TCRdb keeps in-frame clones, though not all of them. This sample has 200,000 to 250,000 clones, with just under 85% found just once. The sample taken for sequencing was peripheral blood. These receptors were taken from a man older than 75 with acute or convalescent COVID-19.

The genes are TRBV6-5 and TRBJ1-6; the match to TRBD1 covers 7 bases. Germline V gene data show CDR1 as MNHEY and CDR2 as SVGAGI. This CDR3 comprises 13 residues. V dropped 5 bases and J dropped 8; count of bases not matched to a gene: 3. This CDR3 reads CASSQTGDSPLHF. CDR3 sequence (DNA): TGTGCCAGCAGTCAAACAGGGGATTCACCCCTCCACTTT.

Note on this clone: Other DNA variants within this sample encode the same CDR3. The gene calls are TRBV28 and TRBJ2-7; no firm D call. V dropped 5 bases and J dropped 2 bases, with 4 bases sitting between them. The CDR3 contains 11 residues. Germline V gives CDR1 MDHEN, CDR2 SYDVKM. The CDR3 sequence: CASSLAYEQYF. For the CDR3, the DNA is TGTGCCAGCAGTCTTGCCTACGAGCAGTACTTC.

This chain links TRBV3-1 (or the pseudogene TRBV3-2) with TRBJ2-7; 7 nucleotides agree with TRBD1. Germline CDR1 and CDR2: LGHDT and YNNKEL (reference sequence). The CDR3 sequence is 13 residues long. The V and J ends lost 4 bases and 2 bases, in that order; junction bases with no gene match: 2. CDR3 loop: CASSPDRAYEQYF. DNA of the CDR3: TGTGCCAGCAGCCCCGACAGGGCCTACGAGCAGTACTTC.

This chain links TRBV7-9 with TRBJ2-7; tentative D call: TRBD2 (7 bases). From germline, CDR1 is SEHNR and CDR2 FQNEAQ (reference sequence). V lost 5 bases and J lost 6, with 20 bases in between. The CDR3 loop spans 15 amino acids. This CDR3 reads CASSHHGGRGVEQYF. In nucleotides, the CDR3 is TGTGCCAGCAGCCATCACGGTGGGAGGGGGGTCGAGCAGTACTTC.

This rearrangement joins TRBV4-1 to TRBJ2-7, with D possibly matching TRBD2 (7 bases). V dropped 0 bases and J dropped 4 bases, with 13 bases sitting between them. CDR1 and CDR2 (germline): MGHRA, YSYEKL. The CDR3 is 15 amino acids. CDR3 in DNA: TGCGCCAGCAGCCAAGATAGGAGGGGGGGGTACGAGCAGTACTTC. Translated: CASSQDRRGGYEQYF.

The table lists this clone with a count of one. V usage is TRBV5-4 and J usage is TRBJ2-5; TRBD1 matches 11 bases. The CDR3 is 14 residues long. Germline values: CDR1 SGHNT, CDR2 YYREEE (reference sequence). With 4 bases clipped from V and 4 bases from J, the junction kept 3 bases outside the gene matches. CDR3 amino acids: CASSPGQGGETQYF. Here the CDR3 DNA reads TGTGCCAGCAGCCCGGGACAGGGGGGAGAGACCCAGTACTTC.

The chain recombines TRBV6-4 with TRBJ1-5; 9 nucleotides line up with TRBD1. The CDR3 extends over 17 amino acids. J gave up 0 bases and V 7 bases, and 10 bases lay outside the gene matches. Germline V gives CDR1 MRHNA, CDR2 SNTAGT. The CDR3 region has the DNA TGTGCCAGCACTGGGGGGACAGGGTTATATAGCAATCAGCCCCAGCATTTT. Protein product: CASTGGTGLYSNQPQHF.

J is TRBJ2-5 and V is TRBV7-7; 9 bases map to TRBD2. CDR1 is SSHAT and CDR2 is FNYEAQ in the germline V gene (reference sequence). This CDR3 is built from 16 residues. Trimming cost V 1 base and J 1 base; bases outside gene matches: 4. Written as DNA, the CDR3 is TGTGCCAGCAGCTTAGGGCCAGCGGGAGGCCAAGAGACCCAGTACTTC. Amino acid sequence: CASSLGPAGGQETQYF.

This clone was counted a single time. The chain has TRBV28 and TRBJ1-5; D gene unclear. The CDR3 loop spans 14 amino acids. Germline loops: CDR1 MDHEN, CDR2 SYDVKM. Trimming took 8 bases from V and 7 from J, leaving 18 bases between them. CDR3 coding DNA: TGTGCCAGCTTACAAGTGAGGGCGCGGCAGCCCCAGCATTTT. This codes for CASLQVRARQPQHF.

This sequence joins TRBV24-1 and TRBJ2-4, with TRBD1 identical over 8 bases. V shed 4 bases and J 9 bases; nucleotides not matched to a gene: 7. The CDR3 spans 14 residues. Germline CDR1 is KGHDR and CDR2 is SFDVKD. CDR3 in amino acids: CATSETGVKGIQYF. The CDR3 nucleotides are TGTGCCACCAGTGAGACAGGGGTTAAAGGCATTCAGTACTTC.

CDR3 residues: CASRRSPFTGELFF. The CDR3, as DNA: TGTGCCAGCAGAAGAAGCCCGTTCACCGGGGAGCTGTTTTTT. The J gene is TRBJ2-2, the V gene TRBV2; D is uncertain. Trimming removed 6 bases at V and 4 bases at J, with 12 bases between. In germline, CDR1 is SNHLY, CDR2 FYNNEI. This CDR3 contains 14 residues. Drawing the rest from reference TRBV2 and TRBJ2-2, the complete variable domain is EPEVTQTPSHQVTQMGQEVILRCVPISNHLYFYWYRQILGQKVEFLVSFYNNEISEKSEIFDDQFSVERPDGSNFTLKIRSTKLEDSAMYFCASRRSPFTGELFFGEGSRLTVL.

The chain uses TRBV7-3 and TRBJ2-7; tentatively, D is TRBD2 (5 bases). Trimming took 5 bases from V and 6 from J, leaving 14 bases between them. The CDR3 is 13 residues long. Germline-derived CDR1 and CDR2 are SGHTA and FQGTGA. CDR3 DNA: TGTGCCAGCAGCCCTAAAATCGGAGGCGAGCAGTACTTC. Translating gives CASSPKIGGEQYF.

The chain employs TRBV6-6 and TRBJ1-3; D ambiguous. This CDR3 is built from 13 residues. Germline CDR1 and CDR2: MNHNY and SVGAGI (reference sequence). V was pared by 6 bases and J by 6 bases, with 12 bases between. The CDR3 DNA sequence: TGTGCCAGCAGCTTCTCAGGTGAAAACACCATATATTTT. Residues: CASSFSGENTIYF.

This clone was recorded at least ten times. V is TRBV11-2 and J is TRBJ1-2; TRBD1 aligns across 7 bases. The J segment lost 4 bases and the V segment lost 5 bases, leaving 7 bases of the junction unmatched. Per germline, CDR1 SGHAT and CDR2 FQNNGV. CDR3 length: 14 residues. CDR3 sequence reads: CASSPGTALYGYTF. The CDR3 coding sequence is TGTGCCAGCAGCCCCGGGACAGCTCTCTATGGCTACACCTTC.

The gene calls are TRBV3-1 (or the pseudogene TRBV3-2) and TRBJ2-7, with 14 bases fitting TRBD2. With V trimmed by 4 bases and J by 7 bases, 9 bases remained unmatched. The germline V gene has CDR1 LGHDT and CDR2 YNNKEL (reference sequence). The CDR3 has 16 amino acids. DNA of the CDR3: TGTGCCAGCAGCCCTACGACTAGCGGGAGGGCCGTAGAGCAGTACTTC. Amino acid sequence: CASSPTTSGRAVEQYF.

The gene calls are TRBV7-2 and TRBJ1-6; 9 nucleotides match TRBD1. V was clipped by 2 bases and J by 6 bases; unmatched bases: 2. Germline V CDR1 and CDR2: SGHTA, FQGNSA. The CDR3 covers 15 residues. The CDR3 DNA follows: TGTGCCAGCAGCTTATCGGGACAGGGTAATTCACCCCTCCACTTT. The encoded protein is CASSLSGQGNSPLHF.

The gene calls are TRBV29-1 and TRBJ2-7, with D tentatively TRBD2 (6 bases). CDR3 length equals 12 residues. With 2 bases removed from V and 3 bases from J, the gap between germline ends came to 8 bases. Germline values: CDR1 SQVTM, CDR2 ANQGSEA. CDR3 in DNA: TGCAGCGTTGAATCCGGGAGCTACGAGCAGTACTTC. This sequence encodes CSVESGSYEQYF.

This clone was seen once. The chain joins TRBV24-1 to TRBJ2-1; 7 bases match TRBD2. CDR1 KGHDR and CDR2 SFDVKD come from the germline V gene. After removal of 4 bases from V and 8 bases from J, the junction contained 19 bases not matched to a gene. The CDR3 length is 18 residues. CDR3 in amino acids: CATSESTQIGGTIYEQFF. For the CDR3, the DNA is TGTGCCACCAGTGAATCAACCCAAATAGGTGGGACTATATATGAGCAGTTCTTC.

This chain connects TRBV28 to TRBJ1-1; the D is unclear. Looked up from germline, CDR1 is MDHEN and CDR2 is SYDVKM. The CDR3 is made up of 15 amino acids. Trimming took off 8 bases at V and 1 base at J, with 17 bases between the two ends. CDR3 in DNA: TGTGCCAGCTCCCGTTACTCCTCGGGGAACACTGAAGCTTTCTTT. This gives the protein CASSRYSSGNTEAFF.

This chain links TRBV28 with TRBJ1-5; D gene uncertain. CDR1 and CDR2 from the germline V gene are MDHEN and SYDVKM. The CDR3 is 13 amino acids. V gave up 4 bases and J gave up 6 bases, with 10 bases separating them. DNA for the CDR3: TGTGCCAGCAGTTCCCAGACACGTCAGCCCCAGCATTTT. It encodes CASSSQTRQPQHF.

The chain carries TRBV28 and TRBJ2-7; D is possibly TRBD2 (6 bases). Germline CDR1 is MDHEN and CDR2 is SYDVKM. The length of the CDR3 is 16 residues. The germline V and J ends were trimmed by 2 bases and 4 bases, with 18 bases remaining between them. CDR3 DNA sequence: TGTGCCAGCAGTTTACTACCCCGGGACTCCAAATACGAGCAGTACTTC. Its protein is CASSLLPRDSKYEQYF.

This chain's CDR3 is CASSVVRETGRGPQHF. CDR3 nucleotides: TGTGCCAGCAGCGTAGTCCGTGAGACAGGGCGGGGGCCCCAGCATTTT. The chain recombines TRBV9 with TRBJ1-5; TRBD1 agrees at 7 bases. This CDR3 contains 16 residues. After removal of 0 bases from V and 9 bases from J, the junction contained 12 bases not matched to a gene. The germline CDR1 and CDR2 sequences are SGDLS and YYNGEE.

This clone was seen only a few times. J is TRBJ1-4 and V is TRBV27; D may be TRBD1 (5 bases). CDR1 is MNHEY, CDR2 SMNVEV, per germline (reference sequence). The CDR3 covers 14 residues. V lost 3 bases, J lost 3 bases, and 8 bases lay in between. CDR3 bases: TGTGCCAGCAGTTTGCGGGGCTCTAATGAAAAACTGTTTTTT. It translates to CASSLRGSNEKLFF.

This clone was detected only a few times. V and J are TRBV6-5 and TRBJ1-3, with a possible D match to TRBD1 (5 bases). The CDR3 has 13 residues. V lost 6 bases and J lost 2, with 8 bases in between. Germline V CDR1 and CDR2: MNHEY, SVGAGI. CDR3 bases: TGTGCCAGCAGCCCAGGGCCTGGAAACACCATATATTTT. Protein: CASSPGPGNTIYF.

This sequence joins TRBV5-1 and TRBJ2-3, with 10 bases aligning to TRBD2. J lost 3 bases, V lost 0 bases, and 1 base had no gene match. The CDR3 contains 15 residues. CDR1 and CDR2 (germline): SGHRS, YFSETQ. The DNA of the CDR3 is TGCGCCAGCAGCTTGGGGGGACTAGCGACAGATACGCAGTATTTT. This sequence encodes CASSLGGLATDTQYF.

The gene calls are TRBV18 and TRBJ1-4; D possibly corresponds to TRBD1 (5 bases). Germline lookup yields CDR1 KGHSH and CDR2 LQKENI. CDR3 length: 17 residues. V dropped 0 bases and J dropped 7 bases, with 18 bases sitting between them. The CDR3: CASSPPRGRASGEKLFF. CDR3 DNA sequence: TGTGCCAGCTCACCACCTAGGGGCCGAGCCTCGGGTGAAAAACTGTTTTTT.

The chain employs TRBV27 and TRBJ2-2; D perhaps matches TRBD1 (6 bases). Trimming cost V 5 bases and J 2 bases, with 9 bases left between them. The length of the CDR3 is 14 residues. Germline lookup yields CDR1 MNHEY and CDR2 SMNVEV (reference sequence). The CDR3 protein is CASSGTRNTGELFF. DNA for the CDR3: TGTGCCAGCAGTGGGACACGAAACACCGGGGAGCTGTTTTTT.

The chain joins TRBV2 to TRBJ2-5; D is perhaps TRBD2 (6 bases). The CDR3 totals 16 residues. In germline, CDR1 is SNHLY, CDR2 FYNNEI. V was clipped by 5 bases and J by 0 bases, with 16 bases between them. The DNA for the CDR3 is TGTGCCAGCAGTTCCCAGGGACTCCTGTACCAAGAGACCCAGTACTTC. Translated: CASSSQGLLYQETQYF.

DNA of the CDR3: TGTGCCACCAGTGACACGGGACAGGGGGTAGGTGGCTACACCTTC. Translation: CATSDTGQGVGGYTF. The chain joins TRBV24-1 to TRBJ1-2; 11 nucleotides match TRBD1. Germline values: CDR1 KGHDR, CDR2 SFDVKD. The CDR3 length is 15 residues. Unmatched junction bases numbered 7, after V lost 4 bases and J lost 7 bases.

This clone was picked up one time. J is TRBJ2-3 and V is TRBV19; 8 bases are shared with TRBD1. The V gene end was trimmed by 4 bases and the J gene end by 5 bases; junction bases not matched to a gene: 5. The CDR3 length is 14 residues. CDR1 is LNHDA and CDR2 is SQIVND in the germline V gene (reference sequence). The CDR3 coding sequence is TGTGCCAGTAGTACCGGACAGGGAGTAGATACGCAGTATTTT. It codes for CASSTGQGVDTQYF. The full variable domain, with the rest looked up from reference TRBV19 and TRBJ2-3, is DGGITQSPKYLFRKEGQNVTLSCEQNLNHDAMYWYRQDPGQGLRLIYYSQIVNDFQKGDIAEGYSVSREKKESFPLTVTSAQKNPTAFYLCASSTGQGVDTQYFGPGTRLTVL.